This T cell receptor beta chain is from a study of cytomegalovirus exposure and HLA in healthy donors. Background on the study: One earlier analysis, a look at some 180 million T cells, found about 100 million unique TCR beta sequences.

Regarding donors, all were healthy bone marrow donors. In the PCR, 60 Vbeta and 13 Jbeta primers were used. The protocol was immunoSEQ multiplex PCR, while the TCRdb copy is restricted to in-frame clones and leaves out a portion. The sample has some 140,000 clones; 75% to 90% are singletons. V was clipped by 0 bases and J by 10 bases; unmatched bases: 4. This CDR3 comprises 15 residues. Points from the study as a whole: After further analysis at a later stage, some 15,000 TCR beta sequences were associated with HLA alleles at 0.05 false discovery rate.

On this clone itself: Its antigen is unknown.

The rearrangement joins TRBV23-1 to TRBJ1-6; TRBD1 matches 9 bases. TRBV23-1 is reported as an ORF; its role is uncertain. What was sequenced was PBMCs. This sequence originates from a man between 40 and 49 years old in good health and CMV-seronegative. The CDR3 sequence is CASSQSGTGKSPLHF. The DNA of the CDR3 is TGCGCCAGCAGTCAATCGGGGACAGGGAAATCACCCCTCCACTTT.